There are a few counts of the clone carrying this TCR beta chain. Its antigen remains unknown. The entry originates in a study of T cell repertoires in cytomegalovirus infection. Study outcomes and limitations: Clonotypes of TCR beta that were HLA-C-restricted and CMV-specific dominated the ex vivo response. Carriers of CMV and the relevant HLA type were discriminated by public TCR beta frequency.

With 4 bases removed from V and 4 bases from J, the gap between germline ends came to 15 bases. This CDR3 has 15 amino acids. Germline assignment: CDR1 MDHEN and CDR2 SYDVKM. Using its own MiXCR run on the reads, TCRdb lists one record per CDR3 protein. There are a few hundred thousand distinct CDR3 sequences in the sample; about 17% occur only once, and around 11% lies in the top ten. V and J are TRBV28 and TRBJ2-3; perhaps TRBD2 as D (6 bases). What was sequenced was PBMCs. This TCR was recovered from a human donor in good health (CMV status not recorded). Some clones in this sample may be carry-over from other donors' samples. CDR3 loop: CASSSGTLDADTQYF. In DNA form, the CDR3 reads TGTGCCAGCAGTTCCGGGACTCTGGACGCAGATACGCAGTATTTT.